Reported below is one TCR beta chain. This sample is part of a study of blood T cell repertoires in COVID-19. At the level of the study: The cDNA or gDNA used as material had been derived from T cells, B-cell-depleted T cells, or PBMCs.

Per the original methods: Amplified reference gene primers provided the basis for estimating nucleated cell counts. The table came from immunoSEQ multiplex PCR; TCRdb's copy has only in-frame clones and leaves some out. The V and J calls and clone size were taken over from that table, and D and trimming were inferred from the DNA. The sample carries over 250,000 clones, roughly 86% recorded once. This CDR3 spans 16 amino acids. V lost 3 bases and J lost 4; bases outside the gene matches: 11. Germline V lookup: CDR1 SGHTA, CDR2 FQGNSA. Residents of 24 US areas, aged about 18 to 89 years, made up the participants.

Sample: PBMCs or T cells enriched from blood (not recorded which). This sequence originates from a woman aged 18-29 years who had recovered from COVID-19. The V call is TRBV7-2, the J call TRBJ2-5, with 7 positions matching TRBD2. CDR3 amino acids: CASSFLGGTRAETQYF. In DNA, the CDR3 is TGTGCCAGCAGCTTCCTCGGGGGGACGAGGGCAGAGACCCAGTACTTC.